These 25 T cell receptor beta chains were all obtained from the same sample, sequenced in a study of cytomegalovirus exposure and HLA in healthy donors. The repertoire was sequenced with immunoSEQ multiplex PCR; TCRdb's copy has only in-frame clones and lacks some. The data hold 250,000 to 300,000 clones, with 90% observed a single time. Sequencing input: PBMCs. Receptors were obtained from a woman under 30 in good health and CMV-seronegative.

The rearrangement joins TRBV4-3 to TRBJ1-1, with D unclear. The V and J ends lost 2 bases and 1 base respectively, with 8 bases between them. This CDR3 region has 14 residues. Germline CDR1 is LGHNA and CDR2 is YSLEER. The CDR3 DNA follows: TGCGCCAGCAGCCAATTTGGCCCGAACACTGAAGCTTTCTTT. Translating it yields CASSQFGPNTEAFF.

The chain couples TRBV27 to TRBJ2-7, with TRBD1 identical over 11 bases. J gave up 4 bases and V 1 base, and 3 bases lay outside the gene matches. The CDR3 covers 15 residues. From germline, CDR1 is MNHEY and CDR2 SMNVEV (reference sequence). The CDR3 protein is CASSLLDRGPYEQYV. The CDR3 bases are TGTGCCAGCAGTTTATTGGACAGGGGGCCGTACGAGCAGTACGTC.

This clone was seen just once. The chain recombines TRBV15 with TRBJ1-2, with a tentative D call TRBD1 (5 bases). Trimming took 2 bases from V and 5 from J, leaving 12 bases between them. CDR3 size: 14 residues. Per germline, CDR1 LNHNV and CDR2 YYDKDF (reference sequence). CDR3: CATSRNRDRYGYTF. CDR3 sequence (DNA): TGTGCCACCAGCAGAAACCGAGACAGATATGGCTACACCTTC.

The J gene is TRBJ1-4, the V gene TRBV28; TRBD1 matches 8 bases. Unmatched junction bases numbered 4, after V lost 8 bases and J lost 8 bases. The CDR3 contains 12 residues. Looked up from germline, CDR1 is MDHEN and CDR2 is SYDVKM. The CDR3 region is CASGTGSEKLFF. The CDR3 DNA follows: TGTGCCAGCGGGACAGGTTCGGAAAAACTGTTTTTT.

This chain connects TRBV27 to TRBJ1-6, with TRBD1 matching over 8 bases. This CDR3 is 16 amino acids long. Per the germline V gene, CDR1 is MNHEY and CDR2 is SMNVEV (reference sequence). The V and J ends lost 2 bases and 1 base, in that order; junction bases with no gene match: 1. The CDR3 loop is CASSLQGASYNSPLHF. DNA for the CDR3: TGTGCCAGCAGTTTACAGGGGGCTTCCTATAATTCACCCCTCCACTTT.

The CDR3 protein is CASSPTYAETQYF. The CDR3 coding sequence is TGTGCCAGTAGTCCGACATATGCGGAGACCCAGTACTTC. This chain connects TRBV19 to TRBJ2-5; D is unresolved. CDR1 and CDR2 (germline): LNHDA, SQIVND (reference sequence). V was trimmed by 5 bases and J by 5 bases, leaving 12 bases between them. The CDR3 is 13 residues long.

The V gene is TRBV9, the J gene TRBJ2-1, with TRBD2 matching 15 bases. This CDR3 has 16 amino acids. CDR1 and CDR2 (germline): SGDLS, YYNGEE. Unmatched junction bases numbered 4, after V lost 4 bases and J lost 5 bases. The CDR3 spells CASSPRTSGGDNEQFF. The CDR3 coding sequence is TGTGCCAGCAGCCCCCGGACTAGCGGGGGGGACAATGAGCAGTTCTTC.

The V call is TRBV21-1, the J call TRBJ2-7; the D call in the table, TRBD1, was not verified against the DNA. TRBV21-1 is flagged as a pseudogene. CDR3 length: 15 amino acids. CDR3 DNA sequence: TGTGCCGACCGATCCCGGGACAGATTCTCCTACGAGCAGTACGTC. Translating it yields CADRSRDRFSYEQYV.

This sequence joins TRBV6-1 and TRBJ2-5; no clear D gene. Trimming took 7 bases from V and 5 from J, leaving 17 bases between them. The CDR3 extends over 14 amino acids. Germline V gene lookup returns CDR1 MNHNS and CDR2 SASEGT. The CDR3 is CASKVVVAGETQYF. CDR3 DNA: TGTGCCAGCAAGGTGGTAGTGGCCGGGGAGACCCAGTACTTC.

This sequence joins TRBV28 and TRBJ1-3; perhaps TRBD1 as D (5 bases). The length of the CDR3 is 16 residues. V was pared by 4 bases and J by 0 bases, with 13 bases between. CDR1 is MDHEN and CDR2 is SYDVKM in the germline V gene. CDR3: CASSWWQGPSGNTIYF. CDR3 nucleotide sequence: TGTGCCAGCAGTTGGTGGCAGGGCCCCTCTGGAAACACCATATATTTT. Together with reference TRBV28 and TRBJ1-3, the CDR3 gives the full variable domain: DVKVTQSSRYLVKRTGEKVFLECVQDMDHENMFWYRQDPGLGLRLIYFSYDVKMKEKGDIPEGYSVSREKKERFSLILESASTNQTSMYLCASSWWQGPSGNTIYFGEGSWLTVV.

This rearrangement joins TRBV2 to TRBJ1-1; a possible D gene is TRBD1 (5 bases). The length of the CDR3 is 15 residues. Trimming cost V 10 bases and J 0 bases, with 18 bases left between them. From germline, CDR1 is SNHLY and CDR2 FYNNEI. CDR3 sequence: CATGGSGPLNTEAFF. The CDR3 DNA reads TGTGCCACGGGAGGGTCAGGGCCTCTGAACACTGAAGCTTTCTTT.

J is TRBJ1-1 and V is TRBV29-1; D gene ambiguous. In germline, CDR1 is SQVTM, CDR2 ANQGSEA. Between the trimmed V and J ends, which lost 0 bases and 0 bases, there was a span of 5 bases. This CDR3 spans 13 amino acids. CDR3 DNA: TGCAGCGTTGAAGACAGGATGAACACTGAAGCTTTCTTT. Its protein product is CSVEDRMNTEAFF.

The rearrangement uses TRBV27 and TRBJ2-7; weak D call: TRBD1 (6 bases). The germline V gene has CDR1 MNHEY and CDR2 SMNVEV (reference sequence). The V and J ends lost 5 bases and 3 bases respectively, with 20 bases between them. There are 16 residues in the CDR3. CDR3 DNA: TGTGCCAGCAGTATCCTCCCCTCAGGGGCAAGCTACGAGCAGTACTTC. Translating it yields CASSILPSGASYEQYF.

The J gene is TRBJ2-5, the V gene TRBV10-1; 10 nucleotides agree with TRBD1. Germline lookup yields CDR1 WNHNN and CDR2 SYGVQD (reference sequence). Trimming removed 4 bases from V and 3 bases from J; junction bases left unmatched: 2. This CDR3 is 14 amino acids long. The CDR3 DNA reads as TGCGCCAGCAGTGGTGGGACAGGGGAAGAGACCCAGTACTTC. The encoded protein is CASSGGTGEETQYF.

This rearrangement joins TRBV25-1 to TRBJ1-5; D call uncertain. Trimming removed 5 bases from V and 7 bases from J, with 9 bases in between. The CDR3 runs 12 residues. Germline assignment: CDR1 MGHDK and CDR2 SYGVNS. The chain's CDR3 is CASSKTGQPQHF. CDR3 nucleotide sequence: TGTGCCAGCAGTAAAACCGGGCAGCCCCAGCATTTT.

This clone was picked up one time. The chain is built from TRBV18 and TRBJ1-4; D perhaps matches TRBD1 (5 bases). The CDR3 covers 16 residues. V lost 2 bases to trimming and J lost 3 bases, with 13 bases between them. Germline values: CDR1 KGHSH, CDR2 LQKENI. CDR3 residues: CASSPGSQGANEKLFF. Here the CDR3 DNA reads TGTGCCAGCTCACCAGGCAGCCAGGGCGCTAATGAAAAACTGTTTTTT.

The chain joins TRBV28 to TRBJ1-2; D may be TRBD1 (5 bases). This CDR3 spans 14 amino acids. V lost 3 bases and J 3 bases, leaving 11 bases between the germline ends. CDR1 and CDR2 from the germline V gene are MDHEN and SYDVKM. The chain's CDR3 is CASSLEGRDYGYTF. In nucleotides, the CDR3 is TGTGCCAGCAGTTTGGAGGGGAGGGACTATGGCTACACCTTC.

In this sample, this clone turned up once. The J gene is TRBJ1-5, the V gene TRBV7-2; 7 positions match TRBD1. This CDR3 is 16 amino acids long. Germline-derived CDR1 and CDR2 are SGHTA and FQGNSA. J was trimmed by 0 bases and V by 3 bases; bases with no gene match: 5. CDR3 sequence: CASSFTGTDSNQPQHF. Written as DNA, the CDR3 is TGTGCCAGCAGCTTTACGGGGACAGATAGCAATCAGCCCCAGCATTTT.

This clone was observed once. The V and J genes are TRBV9 and TRBJ1-4, with TRBD1 identical over 11 bases. J lost 6 bases, V lost 2 bases, and 6 bases had no gene match. From germline, CDR1 is SGDLS and CDR2 YYNGEE. The CDR3 length is 16 residues. The CDR3 loop is CASSVGQGARDEKLFF. In DNA, the CDR3 is TGTGCCAGCAGCGTCGGACAGGGGGCGCGGGATGAAAAACTGTTTTTT.

V gene TRBV14 combines with J gene TRBJ1-1, with D possibly being TRBD1 (5 bases). Germline V gene data show CDR1 as SGHDN and CDR2 as FVKESK. V was clipped by 1 base and J by 10 bases, with 19 bases between them. The CDR3 contains 15 residues. As DNA, the CDR3 is TGTGCCAGCAGCCAAGCGGGGGGAAGGGGTATTGGAGCTTTCTTT. It yields the protein CASSQAGGRGIGAFF.

The count of this clone is one. The chain joins TRBV11-2 to TRBJ2-1; D not certain. V was pared by 5 bases and J by 4 bases, with 12 bases between. Germline assignment: CDR1 SGHAT and CDR2 FQNNGV. The CDR3 is made up of 14 amino acids. The CDR3 spells CASSPVGRYNEQFF. The CDR3 region has the DNA TGTGCCAGCAGCCCGGTTGGTAGATACAATGAGCAGTTCTTC.

J is TRBJ2-2 and V is TRBV5-1; no clear D. Germline CDR1 and CDR2: SGHRS and YFSETQ. This CDR3 has 14 amino acids. V shed 2 bases and J shed 1 base, with 6 bases lying between them. In DNA, the CDR3 is TGCGCCAGCAGCTTCGCGTGGAACACCGGGGAGCTGTTTTTT. Protein sequence: CASSFAWNTGELFF.

The chain recombines TRBV28 with TRBJ2-1; the D gene is possibly TRBD1 (6 bases). Germline V gene sequence: CDR1 MDHEN, CDR2 SYDVKM. This CDR3 region has 16 residues. Deletions cut 5 bases from V and 4 bases from J, with 18 bases between. CDR3 nucleotide sequence: TGTGCCAGCAGTGGGATAGGACAGACGCTGTACAATGAGCAGTTCTTC. This sequence encodes CASSGIGQTLYNEQFF.

This chain uses TRBV28 with TRBJ1-4; 9 nucleotides line up with TRBD1. The CDR3 is 15 amino acids. Germline V lookup: CDR1 MDHEN, CDR2 SYDVKM. J was trimmed by 5 bases and V by 5 bases; bases with no gene match: 6. The CDR3 region has the DNA TGTGCCAGCAGTCCCCAGACAGGGGGGAATGAAAAACTGTTTTTT. Encoded protein: CASSPQTGGNEKLFF. The variable domain in full, completed from reference TRBV28 and TRBJ1-4, reads DVKVTQSSRYLVKRTGEKVFLECVQDMDHENMFWYRQDPGLGLRLIYFSYDVKMKEKGDIPEGYSVSREKKERFSLILESASTNQTSMYLCASSPQTGGNEKLFFGSGTQLSVL.

The rearrangement links TRBV10-2 to TRBJ2-1; D possibly corresponds to TRBD2 (7 bases). Trimming stripped 2 bases from V and 8 bases from J, with 19 bases between. Germline CDR1 is WSHSY and CDR2 is SAAADI. The CDR3 loop spans 16 amino acids. CDR3 sequence reads: CASSEASGGAWDEQFF. The CDR3 nucleotides are TGCGCCAGCAGTGAGGCTAGTGGGGGGGCTTGGGATGAGCAGTTCTTC.